These 23 T cell receptor beta chains were sequenced from one sample in a study of blood T cell repertoires in COVID-19. Clones were read by immunoSEQ multiplex PCR, and TCRdb kept only the in-frame ones, dropping some. The data hold 200,000 to 250,000 clones, with over 70% observed a single time. Sequencing was performed on PBMCs or T cells enriched from blood (not recorded which). These receptors were obtained from a woman aged 25-40 years who had been exposed to COVID-19.

This sequence joins TRBV7-8 and TRBJ2-2; D is possibly TRBD1 (5 bases). The CDR3 covers 15 residues. The germline CDR1 and CDR2 sequences are SGHVS and FQNEAQ. V shed 3 bases and J shed 5 bases, with 13 bases lying between them. CDR3: CASSFPGIRTGELFF. Here the CDR3 DNA reads TGTGCCAGCAGCTTTCCAGGGATAAGGACCGGGGAGCTGTTTTTT.

V gene TRBV6-5 combines with J gene TRBJ1-4; TRBD1 agrees at 9 bases. The CDR3 loop spans 14 amino acids. Trimming took 6 bases from V and 7 from J; bases not matched to a gene: 6. CDR1 is MNHEY and CDR2 is SVGAGI in the germline V gene. The CDR3 sequence is CASSRTGVVEKLFF. The CDR3 DNA reads as TGTGCCAGCAGCCGGACAGGGGTAGTTGAAAAACTGTTTTTT.

The chain carries TRBV5-5 and TRBJ2-7; unclear D gene. The CDR3 is made up of 13 amino acids. Germline V gene lookup returns CDR1 SGHKS and CDR2 YYEKEE (reference sequence). V lost 0 bases and J lost 3, with 7 bases in between. This CDR3 reads CASSLGVDYEQYF. The CDR3 DNA sequence: TGTGCCAGCAGCTTGGGAGTTGACTACGAGCAGTACTTC.

The V and J genes are TRBV30 and TRBJ1-5, with unresolved D. V was trimmed by 0 bases and J by 5 bases, leaving 11 bases between them. CDR1 is GTSNPN, CDR2 SVGIG, per germline (reference sequence). This CDR3 is built from 14 residues. CDR3 coding DNA: TGTGCCTGGAGTGTTGGAGTGTCCTATCAGCCCCAGCATTTT. Translation: CAWSVGVSYQPQHF.

This clone was picked up a small number of times. The CDR3 DNA follows: TGTGCCAGCAGTGACGTGGAGGTTTTCGGATATAATTCACCCCTCCACTTT. Translating it yields CASSDVEVFGYNSPLHF. The J gene is TRBJ1-6, the V gene TRBV2; D remains ambiguous. CDR1 and CDR2 from the germline V gene are SNHLY and FYNNEI. The CDR3 is 17 amino acids. Trimming stripped 3 bases from V and 4 bases from J, with 16 bases between.

This clone was picked up many times. In DNA form, the CDR3 reads TGTGCCAGCAGCAAAATTACCCGGAGCTACGAGCAGTACTTC. Translation gives CASSKITRSYEQYF. The V and J genes are TRBV21-1 and TRBJ2-7; the D call in the table, TRBD2, was not verified against the DNA. TRBV21-1 is tagged as a pseudogene. The length of the CDR3 is 14 residues.

The V and J genes are TRBV19 and TRBJ2-1, with TRBD2 identical over 11 bases. The V gene's germline CDR1 is LNHDA and CDR2 SQIVND (reference sequence). V trimming: 6 bases; J trimming: 7 bases; junction bases outside the gene matches: 2. The CDR3 is 13 amino acids. This CDR3 reads CASRLAGGNEQFF. CDR3 nucleotide sequence: TGTGCCAGTAGGTTAGCGGGAGGGAATGAGCAGTTCTTC.

This rearrangement joins TRBV5-1 to TRBJ2-1; D is unresolved. CDR3 size: 13 residues. Germline-derived CDR1 and CDR2 are SGHRS and YFSETQ. V gave up 0 bases and J gave up 6 bases, with 7 bases separating them. CDR3 residues: CASSLAYSNEQFF. In nucleotides, the CDR3 is TGCGCCAGCAGCTTGGCCTACAGCAATGAGCAGTTCTTC.

This chain uses TRBV28 with TRBJ1-6; possibly TRBD1 for D (6 bases). Germline CDR1 reads MDHEN; CDR2 reads SYDVKM. The CDR3 runs to 14 residues. V lost 4 bases and J 7 bases, leaving 11 bases between the germline ends. In DNA, the CDR3 is TGTGCCAGCAGTTCGGGACACAGAAATTCACCCCTCCACTTT. Protein sequence: CASSSGHRNSPLHF.

V usage is TRBV9 and J usage is TRBJ2-5; TRBD2 matches 7 bases. Germline CDR1 reads SGDLS; CDR2 reads YYNGEE. The CDR3 is 14 amino acids. V trimming: 0 bases; J trimming: 4 bases; junction bases outside the gene matches: 3. CDR3 sequence: CASSVAGGPETQYF. Written as DNA, the CDR3 is TGTGCCAGCAGCGTAGCGGGAGGCCCAGAGACCCAGTACTTC.

This clone showed up many times. This chain connects TRBV4-1 to TRBJ2-1, with TRBD2 matching over 7 bases. This CDR3 has 17 residues. Germline V gene sequence: CDR1 MGHRA, CDR2 YSYEKL. J lost 0 bases, V lost 0 bases, and 5 bases had no gene match. CDR3 DNA: TGCGCCAGCAGCCAAGAGGGGCGGGGGAGCTCCTACAATGAGCAGTTCTTC. Protein sequence: CASSQEGRGSSYNEQFF.

The genes are TRBV4-1 and TRBJ2-2; 8 nucleotides agree with TRBD2. Germline V gene sequence: CDR1 MGHRA, CDR2 YSYEKL. The ends lost 1 base at V and 5 bases at J; junction bases unmatched: 3. The CDR3 loop spans 15 amino acids. The chain's CDR3 is CASSQGAGATGELFF. DNA of the CDR3: TGCGCCAGCAGCCAAGGAGCGGGAGCGACCGGGGAGCTGTTTTTT.

This clone was counted a single time. The chain carries TRBV5-5 and TRBJ2-3; no definite D call. The CDR3 loop spans 11 amino acids. V gave up 2 bases and J gave up 6 bases, with 4 bases separating them. Germline loops: CDR1 SGHKS, CDR2 YYEKEE (reference sequence). CDR3: CASSFLDTQYF. Here the CDR3 DNA reads TGTGCCAGCAGCTTCCTCGATACGCAGTATTTT.

The rearrangement uses TRBV27 and TRBJ2-7; 7 bases line up with TRBD1. The germline CDR1 and CDR2 sequences are MNHEY and SMNVEV (reference sequence). This CDR3 contains 15 residues. The trim removed 6 bases at V and 1 base at J, leaving 9 bases unmatched. The CDR3 loop reads CASSLTSTGSYEQYF. DNA for the CDR3: TGTGCCAGCAGCTTGACCTCGACAGGGTCCTACGAGCAGTACTTC.

The chain joins TRBV7-2 to TRBJ1-6; TRBD1 might be the D (6 bases). The ends were cut back, 1 base at V and 7 bases at J, with 11 bases in the middle. This CDR3 spans 15 amino acids. Germline V gene lookup returns CDR1 SGHTA and CDR2 FQGNSA. The CDR3 loop is CASSLDGGPNSPLHF. The CDR3, as DNA: TGTGCCAGCAGCTTAGATGGGGGCCCAAATTCACCCCTCCACTTT.

The genes are TRBV28 and TRBJ2-7; 16 nucleotides align to TRBD2. CDR1 MDHEN and CDR2 SYDVKM come from the germline V gene. This CDR3 contains 15 residues. Unmatched junction bases numbered 1, after V lost 4 bases and J lost 4 bases. CDR3 amino acids: CASSSGLAGGYEQYF. Here the CDR3 DNA reads TGTGCCAGCAGTTCGGGACTAGCGGGAGGGTACGAGCAGTACTTC.

V usage is TRBV19 and J usage is TRBJ2-1; 10 bases are shared with TRBD2. V trimming: 7 bases; J trimming: 3 bases; junction bases outside the gene matches: 6. In germline, CDR1 is LNHDA, CDR2 SQIVND (reference sequence). This CDR3 is 15 amino acids long. The CDR3 here is CASNPSGRFYNEQFF. The CDR3 nucleotides read TGTGCCAGTAACCCTAGCGGGAGATTCTACAATGAGCAGTTCTTC.

CDR3 sequence reads: CASSLTGAQPQHF. The CDR3 nucleotides read TGTGCCAGCAGTTTGACAGGGGCTCAGCCCCAGCATTTT. The rearrangement joins TRBV12-3 or TRBV12-4 to TRBJ1-5, with 8 positions matching TRBD1. The CDR3 runs 13 residues. After removal of 3 bases from V and 6 bases from J, the junction contained 1 base not matched to a gene.

The chain joins TRBV19 to TRBJ1-2; TRBD1 aligns across 10 bases. Germline V gene data show CDR1 as LNHDA and CDR2 as SQIVND (reference sequence). This CDR3 is built from 13 residues. V shed 5 bases, J shed 7 bases, and the junction held 4 bases outside the gene matches. Here the CDR3 reads CASSSRDRGGYTF. CDR3 in DNA: TGTGCCAGTAGTTCCCGGGACAGGGGTGGCTACACCTTC.

The chain is built from TRBV4-1 and TRBJ1-4; 8 bases align to TRBD1. Trimming removed 5 bases from V and 10 bases from J; junction bases left unmatched: 12. The CDR3 covers 15 residues. Germline V lookup: CDR1 MGHRA, CDR2 YSYEKL. In DNA form, the CDR3 reads TGCGCCAGCAGCGAGCTCGGACAGGGAGTGAGAAAACTGTTTTTT. Translating it yields CASSELGQGVRKLFF.

The J gene is TRBJ2-1, the V gene TRBV5-5; 8 positions match TRBD2. CDR1 and CDR2 (germline): SGHKS, YYEKEE (reference sequence). V lost 0 bases to trimming and J lost 6 bases; unmatched junction nucleotides: 5. The CDR3 runs to 15 residues. CDR3 protein: CASSLESGGVNEQFF. Here the CDR3 DNA reads TGTGCCAGCAGCTTGGAGTCGGGAGGGGTCAATGAGCAGTTCTTC. Complete variable domain (other parts from reference TRBV5-5 and TRBJ2-1): DAGVTQSPTHLIKTRGQQVTLRCSPISGHKSVSWYQQVLGQGPQFIFQYYEKEERGRGNFPDRFSARQFPNYSSELNVNALLLGDSALYLCASSLESGGVNEQFFGPGTRLTVL.

There are a few counts of this clone. The chain is built from TRBV12-3 or TRBV12-4 and TRBJ1-6, with 8 positions matching TRBD1. This CDR3 has 13 residues. V trimming: 6 bases; J trimming: 9 bases; junction bases outside the gene matches: 4. As DNA, the CDR3 is TGTGCCAGCAGAACAGGGGGAGCTTCACCCCTCCACTTT. Translating it yields CASRTGGASPLHF.

This clone was seen only once. The rearrangement uses TRBV9 and TRBJ2-2, with D perhaps matching TRBD2 (6 bases). V lost 0 bases and J lost 6, with 21 bases in between. Germline CDR1 is SGDLS and CDR2 is YYNGEE. The CDR3 extends over 18 amino acids. In nucleotides, the CDR3 is TGTGCCAGCAGCGTAGGTGTTAGCGGTTCGATTTCGGCCGGGGAGCTGTTTTTT. Amino acids: CASSVGVSGSISAGELFF. Variable domain in full (rest from reference TRBV9 and TRBJ2-2): DSGVTQTPKHLITATGQRVTLRCSPRSGDLSVYWYQQSLDQGLQFLIQYYNGEERAKGNILERFSAQQFPDLHSELNLSSLELGDSALYFCASSVGVSGSISAGELFFGEGSRLTVL.